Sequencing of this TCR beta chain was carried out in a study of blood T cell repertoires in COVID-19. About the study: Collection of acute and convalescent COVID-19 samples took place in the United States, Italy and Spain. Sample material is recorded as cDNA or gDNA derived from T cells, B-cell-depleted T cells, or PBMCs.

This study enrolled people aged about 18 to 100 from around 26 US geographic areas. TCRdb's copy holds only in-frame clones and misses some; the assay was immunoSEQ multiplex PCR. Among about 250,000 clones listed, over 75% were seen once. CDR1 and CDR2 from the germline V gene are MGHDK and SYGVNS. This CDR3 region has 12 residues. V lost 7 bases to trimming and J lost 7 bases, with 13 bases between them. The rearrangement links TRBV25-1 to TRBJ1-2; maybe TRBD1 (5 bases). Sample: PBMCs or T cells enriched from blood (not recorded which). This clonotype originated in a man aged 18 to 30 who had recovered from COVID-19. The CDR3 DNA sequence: TGTGCCAGCAACCAAATGGGGGGTGGCTACACCTTC. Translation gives CASNQMGGGYTF.